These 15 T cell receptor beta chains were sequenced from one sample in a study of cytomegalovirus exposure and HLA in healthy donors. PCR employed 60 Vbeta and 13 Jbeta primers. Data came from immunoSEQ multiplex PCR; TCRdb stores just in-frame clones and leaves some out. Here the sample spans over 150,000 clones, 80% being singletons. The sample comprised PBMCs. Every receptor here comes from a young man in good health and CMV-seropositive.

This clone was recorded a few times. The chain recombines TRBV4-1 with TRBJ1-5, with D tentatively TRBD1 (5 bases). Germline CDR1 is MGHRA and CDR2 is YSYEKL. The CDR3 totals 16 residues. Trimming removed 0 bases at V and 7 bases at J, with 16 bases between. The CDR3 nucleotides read TGCGCCAGCAGCCAAGATCCCGCAGGGCAGGACCAGCCCCAGCATTTT. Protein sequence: CASSQDPAGQDQPQHF.

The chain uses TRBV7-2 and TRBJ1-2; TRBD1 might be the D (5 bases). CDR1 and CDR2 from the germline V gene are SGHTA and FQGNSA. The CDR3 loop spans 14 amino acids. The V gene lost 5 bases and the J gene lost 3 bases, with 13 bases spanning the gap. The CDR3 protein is CASSPPGGYYGYTF. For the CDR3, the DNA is TGTGCCAGCAGCCCGCCGGGGGGTTACTATGGCTACACCTTC.

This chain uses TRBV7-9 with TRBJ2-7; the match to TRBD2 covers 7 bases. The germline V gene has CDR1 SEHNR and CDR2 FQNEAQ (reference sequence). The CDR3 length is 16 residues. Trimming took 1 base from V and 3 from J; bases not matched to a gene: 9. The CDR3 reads CASSLGGWGRVYEQYF. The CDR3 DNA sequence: TGTGCCAGCAGCTTAGGGGGGTGGGGGAGGGTCTACGAGCAGTACTTC.

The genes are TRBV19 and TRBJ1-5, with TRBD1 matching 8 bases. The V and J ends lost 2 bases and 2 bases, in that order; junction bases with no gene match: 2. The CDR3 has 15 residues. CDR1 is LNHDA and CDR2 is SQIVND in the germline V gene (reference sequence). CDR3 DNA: TGTGCCAGTAGTATAACGACAGGGGGCAATCAGCCCCAGCATTTT. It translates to CASSITTGGNQPQHF.

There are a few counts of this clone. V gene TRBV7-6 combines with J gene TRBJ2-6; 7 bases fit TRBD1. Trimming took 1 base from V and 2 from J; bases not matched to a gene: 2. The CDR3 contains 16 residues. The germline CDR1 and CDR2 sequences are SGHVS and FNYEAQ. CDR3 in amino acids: CASSLETGTGANVLTF. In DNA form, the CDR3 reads TGTGCCAGCAGCTTAGAGACAGGGACTGGGGCCAACGTCCTGACTTTC.

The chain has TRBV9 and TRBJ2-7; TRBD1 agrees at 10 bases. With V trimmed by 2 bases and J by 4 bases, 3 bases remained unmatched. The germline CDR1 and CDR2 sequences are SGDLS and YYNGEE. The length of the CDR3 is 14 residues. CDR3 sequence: CASSVTGGPYEQYF. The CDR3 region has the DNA TGTGCCAGCAGCGTGACAGGGGGCCCTTACGAGCAGTACTTC.

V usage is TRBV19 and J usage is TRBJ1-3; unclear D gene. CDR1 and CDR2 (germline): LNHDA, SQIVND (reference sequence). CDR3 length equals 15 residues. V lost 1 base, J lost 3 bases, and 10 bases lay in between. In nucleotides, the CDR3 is TGTGCCAGTAGTATAGCCGCCCGGTATGGAAACACCATATATTTT. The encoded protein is CASSIAARYGNTIYF.

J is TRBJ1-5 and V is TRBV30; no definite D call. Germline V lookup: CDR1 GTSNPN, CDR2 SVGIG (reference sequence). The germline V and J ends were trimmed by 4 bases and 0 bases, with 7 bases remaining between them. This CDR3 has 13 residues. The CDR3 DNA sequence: TGTGCCTGGACGAGCAATAGCAATCAGCCCCAGCATTTT. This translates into CAWTSNSNQPQHF.

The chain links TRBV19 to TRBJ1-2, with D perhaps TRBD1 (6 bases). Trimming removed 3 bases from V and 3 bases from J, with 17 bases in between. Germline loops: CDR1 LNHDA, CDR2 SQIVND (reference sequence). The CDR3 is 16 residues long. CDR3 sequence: CASSIGPGVNYYGYTF. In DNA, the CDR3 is TGTGCCAGTAGTATTGGGCCAGGGGTTAACTACTATGGCTACACCTTC.

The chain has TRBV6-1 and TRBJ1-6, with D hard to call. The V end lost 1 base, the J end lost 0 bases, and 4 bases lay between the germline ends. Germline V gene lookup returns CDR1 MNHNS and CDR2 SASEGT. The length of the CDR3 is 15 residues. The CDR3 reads CASSEDSSYNSPLHF. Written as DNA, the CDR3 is TGTGCCAGCAGTGAAGATAGCTCCTATAATTCACCCCTCCACTTT.

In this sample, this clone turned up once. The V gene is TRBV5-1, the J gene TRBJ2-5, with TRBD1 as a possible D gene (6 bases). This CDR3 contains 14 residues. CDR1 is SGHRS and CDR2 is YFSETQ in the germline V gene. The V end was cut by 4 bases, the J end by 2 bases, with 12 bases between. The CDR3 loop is CASSPGTNQETQYF. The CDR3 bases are TGCGCCAGCAGCCCCGGGACAAATCAAGAGACCCAGTACTTC. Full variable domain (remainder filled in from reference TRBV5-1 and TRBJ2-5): KAGVTQTPRYLIKTRGQQVTLSCSPISGHRSVSWYQQTPGQGLQFLFEYFSETQRNKGNFPGRFSGRQFSNSRSEMNVSTLELGDSALYLCASSPGTNQETQYFGPGTRLLVL.

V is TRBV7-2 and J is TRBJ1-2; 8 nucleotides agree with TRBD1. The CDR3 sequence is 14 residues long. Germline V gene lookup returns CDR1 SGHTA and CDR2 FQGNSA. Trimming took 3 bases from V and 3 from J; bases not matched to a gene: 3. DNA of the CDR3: TGTGCCAGCAGCTTGCAGGGGGCGGACTATGGCTACACCTTC. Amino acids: CASSLQGADYGYTF.

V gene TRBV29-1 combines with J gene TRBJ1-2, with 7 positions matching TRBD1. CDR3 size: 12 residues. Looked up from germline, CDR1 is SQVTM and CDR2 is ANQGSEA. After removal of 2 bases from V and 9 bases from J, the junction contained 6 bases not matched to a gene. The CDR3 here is CSVEHRGYRYTF. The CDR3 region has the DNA TGCAGCGTTGAACACAGGGGTTATCGCTACACCTTC. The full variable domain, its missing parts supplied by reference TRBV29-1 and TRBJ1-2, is SAVISQKPSRDICQRGTSLTIQCQVDSQVTMMFWYRQQPGQSLTLIATANQGSEATYESGFVIDKFPISRPNLTFSTLTVSNMSPEDSSIYLCSVEHRGYRYTFGSGTRLTVV.

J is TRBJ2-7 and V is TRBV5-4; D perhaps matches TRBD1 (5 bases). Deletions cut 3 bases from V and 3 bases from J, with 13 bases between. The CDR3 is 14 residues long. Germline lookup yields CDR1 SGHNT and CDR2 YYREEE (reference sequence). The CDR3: CASSSDSYSYEQYF. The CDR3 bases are TGTGCCAGCAGCTCTGACAGTTATAGCTACGAGCAGTACTTC.

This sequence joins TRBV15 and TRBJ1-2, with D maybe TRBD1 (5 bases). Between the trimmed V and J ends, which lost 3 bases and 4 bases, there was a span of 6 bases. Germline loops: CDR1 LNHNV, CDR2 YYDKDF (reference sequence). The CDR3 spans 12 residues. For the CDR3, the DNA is TGTGCCACCAGCAGCCAGGGCTATGGCTACACCTTC. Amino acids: CATSSQGYGYTF.